The present TCR beta chain was sequenced within a study of cytomegalovirus exposure and HLA in healthy donors (dated by TCRdb to 2016 to 2017). About the investigation overall: An earlier analysis of roughly 500 of the donors reported approximately 280 Gb of sequence data and 95 million to 120 million unique TCR beta sequences obtained from about 170 million T cells. An early release that covered 500 to 800 HLA-typed donors contained 250 to 350 gigabases of sequencing data and tens of millions of unique TCR sequences. The genetic ancestry cluster associated with self-reported Caucasian donors included over 65% of the roughly 360 genotyped donors. The study aimed to test whether cataloging public T cell receptors could reveal signatures of past pathogen exposure. The study profiled the T cell repertoires of hundreds of subjects by immunosequencing and related them to cytomegalovirus serostatus. In addition to the first cohort of around 670 subjects, a separate validation cohort of approximately 120 different subjects was used. To predict cytomegalovirus infection status, the study combined high-throughput TCR immunosequencing, statistical association of individual TCRs with disease status, and machine learning. A later analysis re-examined previously published TCR beta repertoires from over 500 donors and added high-resolution HLA genotyping to investigate patterns of TCR occurrence. Rather than drawing on any new phenotypic data, the later analysis identified candidate immune exposures from TCR beta sequences and the way those sequences occurred across donors. An earlier analysis of approximately 630 of the donors applied high-throughput TCR beta sequencing to assess whether each TCR beta V gene segment acted as functional or pseudogenic. Alongside the repertoire data, information on donor age, sex, ethnicity and CMV serostatus was compiled. A later genetic analysis used genome-wide SNP genotypes for about 55% of the 666 donors, treating that subset as a discovery cohort. All discovery cohort repertoires had been generated using a single sequencing platform. Class I and class II HLA loci were covered by the typing at four-digit resolution. Typing coverage varied by locus: roughly 620-640 donors for A, B, C, DRB1 and DQB1; more than 500 for DQA1; more than 600 for DPA1; more than 450 for DPB1. A few DR-DQ haplotypes were treated as single units for association and clustering because of strong linkage in the cohort. Among around 400 genotyped donors of the cohort, an average of approximately 200,000 unique TCR beta nucleotide sequences was sequenced per donor, of which about 19% were non-productive. Broad study findings and their caveats: An earlier analysis of 587 of the donors showed that most TCR beta V segments appeared in productive rearrangements either about 90% or about 30% of the time, which broadly matched IMGT annotations. Approximately 18 rarely observed V segments, including chromosome 9 orphons, were excluded from the earlier analysis of about 500 of the donors because counts were too low. According to the authors, the approach could potentially be generalized to other disease states and immunological phenotypes. Roughly uniform sequencing depth across donors was assumed in presence/absence analyses, although this assumption may not hold. A later analysis found that HLA-associated TCR beta chains were more clonally expanded and had lower generation probabilities than equally common non-associated chains. A later analysis found that most CMV-associated TCR beta chains appeared HLA-restricted, with HLA associations seemingly driven largely by CMV exposure. For the cohort, immune exposure information was limited to CMV serostatus. Compared with the roughly 670-donor mean, donors in an Asian-associated ancestry cluster had fewer N-insertions in productive TCRs, according to a later genetic analysis. A later analysis associated 15,000 to 20,000 TCR beta sequences with specific HLA alleles at a false discovery rate of 0.05. A later genetic analysis associated a missense DCLRE1C variant with V-gene and J-gene trimming of TCR beta chains, and an independent cohort replicated the association. Across donors, most TCR sequences were observed very rarely, whereas some public TCRs were present in many individuals. A few of the identified cytomegalovirus-associated TCR beta chains were confirmed in vitro to be specific for cytomegalovirus antigens. Because the 87-base-pair reads could not distinguish some IMGT-functional V segments, including TRBV6-2 and TRBV6-3, those segments were excluded. Correlated functional status among segregating V segments might be attributable to linkage disequilibrium, but an unknown experimental factor could not be ruled out. In a later analysis, TCR association rates were found to vary across HLA loci, with the most associated TCRs seen for DRB1 alleles and the fewest for HLA-C alleles. Because HLA typing was missing for some donors at each locus, association tests included only the typed subset. This cohort had only TCR beta chains sequenced, and the lack of alpha or paired-chain data limited which features could be detected. Several of the top co-occurrence clusters appeared to be linked to parvovirus B19, influenza, CMV and Epstein-Barr virus, according to a later analysis. Assigning TCR associations to individual alleles was difficult when HLA alleles, especially DR and DQ, strongly co-occurred. A cluster of highly shared sequence variants was judged likely to represent a technical artifact of the sequencing pipeline. Cytomegalovirus status was reported to be diagnosed by the classifier with high specificity and sensitivity in both the original and validation cohorts. The study listed 150 to 200 TCR beta chains as associated with cytomegalovirus. A further reported finding was that TCR beta sequences accurately predicted the HLA-A and HLA-B alleles for most subjects in the first cohort.

The cohort was made up of 500 to 850 healthy bone marrow donors. At the time of sampling, every cohort member was nominally healthy, though immune exposures that went unrecorded were likely present. The donor was CMV seronegative and belonged to the group of 380 or so seronegative cohort members. A peripheral blood sample was collected from each donor, and TCR beta sequencing was performed on peripheral blood mononuclear cells. The Qiagen DNeasy Blood Extraction Kit was used to extract genomic DNA from the blood cell samples. Details on this clone: Its antigen is not yet known. There are no base qualities to consult, and no much larger clone falls within one base.

The protocol used for the library was the immunoSEQ multiplex PCR assay. A mixture of 60 forward primers for TCR Vbeta segments and 13 reverse primers for TCR Jbeta segments was used in the multiplex PCR. The CDR3 region of rearranged TCR beta genes was amplified from genomic DNA with a multiplex PCR assay. The amplified TCR beta libraries were sequenced on the Illumina HiSeq System as 87-base-pair reads. On the study's bioinformatics: A later analysis tallied approximately 87 million unique TCR beta chains across the approximately 670 repertoires, and around 10 million of those chains were shared by two or more donors. Raw reads were error-corrected and collapsed into unique sequences by a nearest-neighbor algorithm in which closely related sequences were merged to remove PCR and sequencing errors. Alignment of CDR3 sequences to IMGT reference sequences was used to assign V, D and J gene segments. For a sequence to be retained, a match of at least six nucleotides was required to both a V gene segment and a J gene segment. A rearrangement counted as productive if the CDR3 had no stop codons and remained in frame with V and J, and every other rearrangement counted as non-productive. CDR3 was defined according to IMGT convention as the region running from the second conserved V-encoded cysteine to the conserved J-encoded phenylalanine. Sequences without an unambiguous match to a single V gene segment were excluded from the earlier analysis of about 600 of the donors. An earlier analysis of several hundred of the donors called V segments functional above 56.7% productive rearrangements and segregating when the between-donor standard deviation exceeded 5%. To diagnose cytomegalovirus status from the catalog of TCR beta chain sequences, a statistical classification framework was built. A later analysis assigned V and J genes by comparing TCR nucleotide sequences with IMGT/GENE-DB human TR gene sequences. A later analysis assigned CDR3 sequences and most-parsimonious VDJ recombination scenarios with the TCRdist pipeline. In a later analysis, each TCR beta chain was defined by its CDR3 amino acid sequence together with its V-gene family, and reads without a unique V-gene family were excluded. To address suspected cross-contamination and a sequencing artifact, a later analysis removed roughly 580 highly shared, low-generation-probability nucleotide sequences. A later analysis calculated a clonal expansion index for each public chain from normalized within-repertoire ranks of inferred template counts. In a later analysis, generation probabilities were computed with a VDJ recombination model fitted to out-of-frame rearrangements, and the resulting probabilities were checked against IGoR. In a later analysis, hypergeometric tests were used to score TCR-TCR, TCR-HLA and TCR-CMV co-occurrence, with a repertoire-size bias correction applied to TCR pairs. To estimate false discovery rates, a later analysis permuted the HLA or CMV assignments 20 times. A later analysis grouped co-occurring TCRs with DBSCAN, adding TCRdist sequence similarity when clustering within HLA-allele-positive subsets. Repertoires with fewer than 30,000 or more than 120,000 public chains, plus five repertoires with anomalous nucleotide sharing, were excluded from co-occurrence clustering. TCRdb obtained this table from immuneACCESS and retained in-frame rearrangements with V and J assigned. These tables miss some clones; where compared with another copy, unresolved V genes account for less than half of the shortfall, and the remainder is unexplained. The V and J calls and clone size are taken from that table; D and trimming were inferred from the DNA. The table for this sample lists about 160,000 clones; around four fifths of them were counted only once. The ten top clones hold about 1.3% of the sample.

V and J are truncated by 4 bases and 5 bases respectively, leaving an intervening sequence of 12 bases. From its cysteine to its phenylalanine, the CDR3 spans 14 amino acids. The read is trimmed to its CDR3 DNA, 42 bases read in frame from base 1. Looking up the germline V gene yields CDR1 MNHEY and CDR2 SVGAGI. The clonotype was recovered from a woman aged 45-59 years in good health and CMV-seronegative. The chain is assembled from TRBV6-5 and TRBJ2-1, with no confidently assigned D gene. Sequences were obtained from PBMCs. The CDR3 protein is CASSSLDEDNEQFF. The DNA sequence is TGTGCCAGCAGTTCGCTAGACGAGGACAATGAGCAGTTCTTC.